The T cell receptor beta chain under discussion was sequenced for a study of CD8 T cells in ankylosing spondylitis. V was shortened by 5 bases and J by 2 bases, with 9 bases between the two germline ends. Germline loops: CDR1 SNHLY, CDR2 FYNNEI. The CDR3 has 13 residues. MiXCR, run by TCRdb on the 5' RACE reads, gives a single entry per CDR3 protein. Among some 300,000 distinct CDR3 sequences listed, less than 25% were seen once. V and J are TRBV2 and TRBJ1-2; no clear D gene. Source material: blood, either unsorted or a sorted T cell fraction (not recorded which). The clonotype originates from a female donor with ankylosing spondylitis or in good health (not recorded which). DNA of the CDR3: TGTGCCAGCAGTTTCGACGGAAACTATGGCTACACCTTC. Its protein product is CASSFDGNYGYTF. The full variable domain, its missing parts supplied by reference TRBV2 and TRBJ1-2, is EPEVTQTPSHQVTQMGQEVILRCVPISNHLYFYWYRQILGQKVEFLVSFYNNEISEKSEIFDDQFSVERPDGSNFTLKIRSTKLEDSAMYFCASSFDGNYGYTFGSGTRLTVV.